This TCR beta chain was found in a study of T cell repertoires in cytomegalovirus infection. Notes on the study in general: The cumulative frequency of public TCR beta families distinguished individuals who carried CMV together with the relevant HLA.

This clonotype was seen many times. What it recognizes is unknown. Each CDR3 protein gets one entry after TCRdb re-called the reads with MiXCR. The repertoire holds approximately 730,000 distinct CDR3 sequences, with about 27% as singletons. V shed 5 bases and J shed 3 bases, with 17 bases lying between them. This CDR3 is built from 16 residues. The germline V gene has CDR1 SGHTA and CDR2 FQGNSA. The V and J genes are TRBV7-2 and TRBJ2-1; D not resolved. The source of this sequence is a human donor in good health (CMV status not recorded). Some clones in this sample may be carry-over from other donors' samples. The sample consisted of cultured CD8+ T cells from PBMCs, taken from culture after CMV antigen stimulation. The CDR3 sequence is CASSHGRAPRYNEQFF. Here the CDR3 DNA reads TGTGCCAGCAGCCATGGACGGGCCCCTCGCTACAATGAGCAGTTCTTC.